Following are 17 T cell receptor beta chains from one sample sequenced in a study of blood T cell repertoires in COVID-19. Sequenced by immunoSEQ multiplex PCR; TCRdb stores in-frame clones only, minus some. The data show about 150,000 clones, about 88% seen once. The material sequenced was peripheral blood. The receptors were sampled from a human donor in a cohort sampled during active COVID-19.

The chain joins TRBV7-2 to TRBJ2-1; 7 bases agree with TRBD1. The junction had 3 bases not matched to a gene; V was cut back by 4 bases and J by 6 bases. The V gene's germline CDR1 is SGHTA and CDR2 FQGNSA. The CDR3 is made up of 13 amino acids. The CDR3 protein is CASSSTGLNEQFF. CDR3 in DNA: TGTGCCAGCAGCTCGACAGGGCTCAATGAGCAGTTCTTC.

This sequence joins TRBV4-1 and TRBJ1-5; 9 bases agree with TRBD1. The length of the CDR3 is 14 residues. V lost 4 bases and J lost 6; bases outside the gene matches: 4. Germline assignment: CDR1 MGHRA and CDR2 YSYEKL. DNA for the CDR3: TGCGCCAGCAGCCTTACAGGGGGCGGTCAGCCCCAGCATTTT. Amino acid sequence: CASSLTGGGQPQHF.

The genes are TRBV6-6 and TRBJ1-4; unclear D gene. Germline CDR1 is MNHNY and CDR2 is SVGAGI (reference sequence). The CDR3 sequence is 15 residues long. Trimming cost V 2 bases and J 0 bases, with 7 bases left between them. DNA of the CDR3: TGTGCCAGCAGTTACGGGAGTGCAACTAATGAAAAACTGTTTTTT. Translation: CASSYGSATNEKLFF.

The J gene is TRBJ2-7, the V gene TRBV18; TRBD2 matches 14 bases. Germline V gene data show CDR1 as KGHSH and CDR2 as LQKENI. The length of the CDR3 is 14 residues. V was pared by 5 bases and J by 8 bases, with 5 bases of the junction left unmatched. CDR3 coding DNA: TGTGCCAGCTCAAGGGGACTAGCGGGAGACCAGCAGTACTTC. This translates into CASSRGLAGDQQYF.

This sequence joins TRBV19 and TRBJ1-6, with D tentatively TRBD1 (5 bases). The V gene lost 3 bases and the J gene lost 3 bases, with 6 bases spanning the gap. The CDR3 totals 14 residues. CDR1 is LNHDA, CDR2 SQIVND, per germline (reference sequence). CDR3 nucleotides: TGTGCCAGTAGTATTGACAGCTATAATTCACCCCTCCACTTT. It is translated as CASSIDSYNSPLHF.

This clone appeared a few times. The J gene is TRBJ2-5, the V gene TRBV10-3; weak D call: TRBD2 (6 bases). This CDR3 contains 11 residues. Trimming cost V 8 bases and J 4 bases, with 8 bases left between them. Germline V gives CDR1 ENHRY, CDR2 SYGVKD. The CDR3 DNA reads as TGTGCCATCGGGGGAGGAGAGACCCAGTACTTC. Translated, it gives CAIGGGETQYF.

V is TRBV18 and J is TRBJ2-3; TRBD1 matches at 7 bases. CDR1 and CDR2 from the germline V gene are KGHSH and LQKENI. The CDR3 has 13 amino acids. V lost 10 bases and J lost 5; bases outside the gene matches: 9. CDR3 in amino acids: CATIQGIEDTQYF. The CDR3 region has the DNA TGTGCCACCATACAGGGGATTGAAGATACGCAGTATTTT.

CDR3 residues: CASSPPATGAPSSSGNTIYF. The CDR3, as DNA: TGTGCCAGCAGCCCCCCCGCGACAGGGGCACCTTCGAGCTCTGGAAACACCATATATTTT. The chain employs TRBV12-1 and TRBJ1-3; TRBD1, the D gene given by the table, was not confirmed from the DNA. TRBV12-1 is annotated as a pseudogene. The CDR3 is made up of 20 amino acids.

J is TRBJ2-3 and V is TRBV11-3; 9 bases fit TRBD2. V trimming: 5 bases; J trimming: 5 bases; junction bases outside the gene matches: 11. The CDR3 covers 16 residues. CDR1 and CDR2 from the germline V gene are SGHNT and YENEEA. CDR3 DNA: TGTGCCAGCAGCACGGGGGTAGCGGGAGCAATAGATACGCAGTATTTT. Its protein is CASSTGVAGAIDTQYF.

This clone was observed many times. This chain links TRBV25-1 with TRBJ2-2; TRBD2 might be the D (6 bases). This CDR3 contains 14 residues. V shed 5 bases and J shed 7 bases, with 14 bases lying between them. In germline, CDR1 is MGHDK, CDR2 SYGVNS. CDR3 region: CASSRQGGGGELFF. CDR3 coding DNA: TGTGCCAGCAGTAGGCAGGGAGGAGGCGGGGAGCTGTTTTTT. Full variable domain (outside the CDR3, taken from reference TRBV25-1 and TRBJ2-2): EADIYQTPRYLVIGTGKKITLECSQTMGHDKMYWYQQDPGMELHLIHYSYGVNSTEKGDLSSESTVSRIRTEHFPLTLESARPSHTSQYLCASSRQGGGGELFFGEGSRLTVL.

This clone occurred once. This chain connects TRBV7-2 to TRBJ1-4; D is perhaps TRBD1 (5 bases). V was pared by 5 bases and J by 0 bases, with 10 bases between. The CDR3 extends over 15 amino acids. Germline CDR1 SGHTA, CDR2 FQGNSA. CDR3 protein: CASSKQAATNEKLFF. Written as DNA, the CDR3 is TGTGCCAGCAGCAAACAGGCGGCAACTAATGAAAAACTGTTTTTT.

The rearrangement links TRBV6-5 to TRBJ1-5; D remains unclear. CDR1 is MNHEY, CDR2 SVGAGI, per germline. Trimming pared 2 bases from V and 3 bases from J, leaving 14 bases between. The CDR3 is 16 amino acids. The chain's CDR3 is CASSYKAGIFNQPQHF. The CDR3 DNA follows: TGTGCCAGCAGTTACAAAGCTGGTATCTTCAATCAGCCCCAGCATTTT.

This clone has only one observation. The chain joins TRBV11-2 to TRBJ1-1, with 7 positions matching TRBD1. V was clipped by 5 bases and J by 4 bases; unmatched bases: 7. The germline CDR1 and CDR2 sequences are SGHAT and FQNNGV. The CDR3 spans 14 residues. The CDR3 coding sequence is TGTGCCAGCAGCCCACAGACAGGGATCACTGAAGCTTTCTTT. It codes for CASSPQTGITEAFF.

The chain links TRBV5-1 to TRBJ1-6, with 7 nucleotides matching TRBD1. The CDR3 is 16 residues long. CDR1 is SGHRS, CDR2 YFSETQ, per germline. Trimming removed 4 bases from V and 7 bases from J; junction bases left unmatched: 11. CDR3 sequence (DNA): TGCGCCAGCAGCATACAGGGGCCCCTGGAGAATTCACCCCTCCACTTT. Translating gives CASSIQGPLENSPLHF.

J is TRBJ2-3 and V is TRBV6-2 or TRBV6-3, with 9 bases that match TRBD1. Germline CDR1 is MNHEY and CDR2 is SVGEGT. The CDR3 covers 16 residues. The J segment lost 5 bases and the V segment lost 6 bases, leaving 12 bases of the junction unmatched. The CDR3, as DNA: TGTGCCAGCAGCCCTGATCGGGACAGGGTTGGAGATACGCAGTATTTT. The encoded protein is CASSPDRDRVGDTQYF.

The rearrangement joins TRBV5-4 to TRBJ1-2; D not certain. CDR1 is SGHNT, CDR2 YYREEE, per germline (reference sequence). The CDR3 spans 14 residues. V lost 4 bases to trimming and J lost 2 bases, with 12 bases between them. The CDR3 DNA sequence: TGTGCCAGCAGCGCCCCCGGAGCCAACTATGGCTACACCTTC. Amino acids: CASSAPGANYGYTF.

This clone turned up a few times. V gene TRBV2 combines with J gene TRBJ2-2, with 7 nucleotides matching TRBD1. The CDR3 spans 16 residues. Germline V gene data show CDR1 as SNHLY and CDR2 as FYNNEI. The J segment lost 1 base and the V segment lost 5 bases, leaving 7 bases of the junction unmatched. CDR3 bases: TGTGCCAGCAGTCCACAGGGGACGAGGAACACCGGGGAGCTGTTTTTT. It yields the protein CASSPQGTRNTGELFF.